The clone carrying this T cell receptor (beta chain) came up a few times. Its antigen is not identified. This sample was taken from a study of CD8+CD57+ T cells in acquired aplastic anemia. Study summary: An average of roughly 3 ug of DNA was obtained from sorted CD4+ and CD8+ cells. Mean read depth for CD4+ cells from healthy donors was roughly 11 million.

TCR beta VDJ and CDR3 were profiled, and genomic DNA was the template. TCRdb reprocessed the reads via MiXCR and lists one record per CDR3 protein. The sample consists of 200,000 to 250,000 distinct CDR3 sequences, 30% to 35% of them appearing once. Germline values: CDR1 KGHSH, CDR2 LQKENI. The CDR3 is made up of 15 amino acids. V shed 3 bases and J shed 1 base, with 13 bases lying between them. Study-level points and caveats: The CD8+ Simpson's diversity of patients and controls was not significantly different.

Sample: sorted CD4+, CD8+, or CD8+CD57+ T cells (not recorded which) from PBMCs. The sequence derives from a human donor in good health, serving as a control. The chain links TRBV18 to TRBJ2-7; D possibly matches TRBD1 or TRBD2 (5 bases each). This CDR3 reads CASSPPGRGSYEQYF. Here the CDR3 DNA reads TGTGCCAGCTCACCCCCGGGACGTGGGTCCTACGAGCAGTACTTC.